This T cell receptor (beta chain) was sequenced during a study of blood T cell repertoires in COVID-19. At the level of the study: T cells, B-cell-depleted T cells, or PBMCs supplied cDNA or gDNA.

Participants were aged 18 to 89 years, lived in around 25 US areas, and enrolled virtually. Cohorts were determined from participant-reported clinical history. The protocol was immunoSEQ multiplex PCR, while the TCRdb copy is restricted to in-frame clones and leaves out a portion. Of a few hundred thousand clones listed, approximately 85% are singletons. V shed 3 bases and J 0 bases; nucleotides not matched to a gene: 14. The CDR3 totals 19 residues. Germline values: CDR1 SEHNR, CDR2 FQNEAQ (reference sequence). The TCR was taken from a man aged 25-40 years who had recovered from COVID-19. Sequencing was performed on PBMCs or T cells enriched from blood (not recorded which). This chain connects TRBV7-9 to TRBJ2-7; 10 nucleotides match TRBD1. The chain's CDR3 is CASSFFRDRGQLTSYEQYF. In DNA, the CDR3 is TGTGCCAGCAGCTTTTTCCGGGACAGGGGACAACTAACCTCCTACGAGCAGTACTTC.